These 5 T cell receptor beta chains originate from one sample sequenced in a study of blood T cell repertoires in COVID-19. Profiling relied on immunoSEQ multiplex PCR, and the TCRdb table lists in-frame clones only, not all of them. The top ten hold approximately 4% of the sample, which has around 170,000 clones, approximately 87% seen once. Sequencing was done on a sample of peripheral blood. The receptors come from a woman aged 70-85 years with acute or convalescent COVID-19.

The gene calls are TRBV5-5 and TRBJ1-1; weak D call: TRBD1 (6 bases). Germline-derived CDR1 and CDR2 are SGHKS and YYEKEE (reference sequence). The CDR3 runs 14 residues. With 4 bases removed from V and 2 bases from J, the gap between germline ends came to 12 bases. In DNA, the CDR3 is TGTGCCAGCAGCCCGGGACATCTAAACACTGAAGCTTTCTTT. Translated: CASSPGHLNTEAFF. Supplemented by reference TRBV5-5 and TRBJ1-1, the full variable domain reads DAGVTQSPTHLIKTRGQQVTLRCSPISGHKSVSWYQQVLGQGPQFIFQYYEKEERGRGNFPDRFSARQFPNYSSELNVNALLLGDSALYLCASSPGHLNTEAFFGQGTRLTVV.

The chain uses TRBV7-9 and TRBJ1-1, with D uncertain. CDR1 and CDR2 (germline): SEHNR, FQNEAQ (reference sequence). This CDR3 spans 14 amino acids. The germline V and J ends were trimmed by 3 bases and 1 base, with 9 bases remaining between them. The CDR3 nucleotides read TGTGCCAGCAGCTTTGAGCCTCAGAACACTGAAGCTTTCTTT. This gives the protein CASSFEPQNTEAFF.

The V call is TRBV7-2, the J call TRBJ2-2; TRBD2 matches at 10 bases. Germline loops: CDR1 SGHTA, CDR2 FQGNSA. This CDR3 contains 17 residues. Trimming removed 1 base from V and 4 bases from J; junction bases left unmatched: 6. CDR3 in amino acids: CASSLGASGRPTGELFF. The CDR3 region has the DNA TGTGCCAGCAGCTTAGGGGCTAGCGGGAGACCCACCGGGGAGCTGTTTTTT.

This clone has just a few counts. This chain uses TRBV12-3 or TRBV12-4 with TRBJ1-1, with D perhaps TRBD1 (5 bases). The CDR3 has 11 amino acids. V lost 2 bases and J 8 bases, leaving 6 bases between the germline ends. The DNA of the CDR3 is TGTGCCAGCAGTTTAAGGGGCGAAGCTTTCTTT. Protein sequence: CASSLRGEAFF.

V usage is TRBV9 and J usage is TRBJ2-1; the match to TRBD2 covers 13 bases. In germline, CDR1 is SGDLS, CDR2 YYNGEE. The V gene end was trimmed by 3 bases and the J gene end by 6 bases; junction bases not matched to a gene: 9. This CDR3 spans 17 amino acids. CDR3 DNA: TGTGCCAGCAGCGGAAAAACTAGCGGGAGGGCCCCCAATGAGCAGTTCTTC. Amino acid sequence: CASSGKTSGRAPNEQFF.